This T cell receptor beta chain was identified in a study of T cells in Graves' hyperthyroidism and ophthalmopathy. The CDR3 regions of TCR beta were amplified from RNA transcripts. The HTBI primer set was used in a first-round RT-PCR of the TCR CDR3. TCRdb ran MiXCR on the multiplex PCR reads and lists one entry per CDR3 protein. The sample records around 350,000 distinct CDR3 sequences, 19% being singletons. V was pared by 8 bases and J by 3 bases, with 13 bases between. Germline CDR1 is SNHLY and CDR2 is FYNNEI. The CDR3 extends over 13 amino acids. The sample was blood. The chain couples TRBV2 to TRBJ1-1; D might be TRBD1 (5 bases). The sequence came from a woman aged 18-29 years with Graves' hyperthyroidism. The CDR3 DNA follows: TGTGCCAGCCGCCGGAGGGACTACACTGAAGCTTTCTTT. Amino acids: CASRRRDYTEAFF.